The clone carrying this TCR beta chain was detected only once. Profiled with immunoSEQ multiplex PCR; TCRdb holds only in-frame clones, not every one. The data hold fewer than 250,000 clones, with under 90% observed a single time. This entry is derived from a study of blood T cell repertoires in COVID-19. Study details: PBMCs, B-cell-depleted T cells, or T cells were the source of the cDNA or gDNA that made up the material.

This CDR3 is built from 15 residues. Germline V lookup: CDR1 MNHEY, CDR2 SVGAGI. Deletions cut 3 bases from V and 7 bases from J, with 19 bases between. Participants, about 18 to 90 years old, spanned under 25 US areas. The sample consisted of PBMCs or T cells enriched from blood (not recorded which). This chain joins TRBV6-5 and TRBJ2-7; possibly TRBD2 for D (6 bases). This TCR was sampled from a woman between 40 and 50 years old who had been exposed to COVID-19. As DNA, the CDR3 is TGTGCCAGCAGTTATGGGCGGGGTCAGACGGGGGAGCAGTACTTC. The encoded protein is CASSYGRGQTGEQYF.